This TCR beta chain was recorded in a study of T cell clonotyping in hematopoietic cell transplantation. Measured with immunoSEQ multiplex PCR; TCRdb has only the in-frame clones, and not every one. Counted here are 15,000 to 20,000 clones, under 85% occurring once; the ten biggest clones make up roughly 14%. Study findings and constraints: After transplant, recipient diversity fell while pathologically expanded clonotypes grew through day 180.

With respect to this clone: Its antigen is not known.

There are 13 residues in the CDR3. Trimming took 7 bases from V and 8 from J, leaving 12 bases between them. Germline CDR1 reads MNHEY; CDR2 reads SVGAGI. The clonotype comes from a man in his 60s in good health. Some clones in this sample may be carry-over from other donors' samples. Material: peripheral blood mononuclear cells. The chain joins TRBV6-5 to TRBJ1-6; D gene unclear. The CDR3 sequence: CASKGFLDSPLHF. DNA of the CDR3: TGTGCCAGCAAAGGTTTCCTTGATTCACCCCTCCACTTT.